This T cell receptor (beta chain) emerged from a study of shared clonotypes between healthy human individuals (dated by TCRdb to 2019 to 2021). Regarding the complete study: The cohort comprised a couple of women and a few men aged 18 to 49 years. Per donor, three plates each were used for CD4 naive and CD4 memory, two for CD8 naive, and one for CD8 memory. To estimate repertoire size and how much clonotype sharing occurs between individuals, the study deeply sequenced the blood TCR repertoires of a handful of healthy adults. To increase sequencing depth and limit assay-specific biases, TCR repertoire library preparation and sequencing were carried out by different laboratories using diverse techniques. Each donor's leukapheresis produced roughly between roughly 0.85 and 10 billion PBMCs.

In the case of this clone: Which antigen it targets is not known. Nothing much larger sits one base from this clone, and base qualities are not available.

Broader findings and caveats from the paper: Pairwise subsampling led to the expectation that sequencing depth would affect the degree of clonotype sharing among donors. Sampling was restricted to blood, and TCR repertoires in tissue are likely to differ from TCR repertoires in blood. Compared with non-shared clonotypes, the clonotypes found in all four sorted-subset donors had higher generation probabilities. Because the study included a small number of donors, the genetic and exposure-history diversity represented was limited. Incomplete sequencing was indicated by rarefaction of sorted-subset datasets, despite the large sequencing depth. About 5% of naive CD4, 3.5% of naive CD8, 2% to 2.5% of memory CD4, and less than 0.45% of memory CD8 clonotypes were shared across several donors. Naive subsets generally had larger estimated clonotype richness than memory subsets did.

The germline V gene sets CDR1 to SGHRS and CDR2 to YFSETQ. Counted from cysteine to phenylalanine, this CDR3 has 15 amino acids. Only the CDR3 DNA stays, 45 bases, in frame from base 1. Trimming takes 4 bases off V and 3 bases off J; junction bases not matched to a gene: 7. The donors were healthy, HIV-negative adults who had no recently reported acute infections or vaccinations. Every donor was a Caucasian adult living in Nashville, Tennessee, USA. Magnetic negative selection was used to enrich CD4+ T cells, after which naive cells were positively selected on CD45RA and the negative fraction became the memory subset. Blood was obtained by leukapheresis, after which PBMCs were separated by Ficoll-Histopaque density gradient centrifugation and cryopreserved in liquid nitrogen vapor phase. Purity and quantity of every magnetically sorted T cell population were checked by analytical flow cytometry. From each sorted fraction, genomic DNA was isolated and quantified by UV absorbance on a Nanodrop 2000c.

TCR CDR3 regions were amplified from genomic DNA by multiplex PCR using the deep immunoSEQ assay. For each cell subset, the extracted genomic DNA was distributed evenly across all wells of several immunoSEQ 96-well plates, and each plate served as one replicate. For sorted subsets, around 200 ng genomic DNA, equal to 30,000 or so T cell genomes, was loaded into each replicate PCR. Purified libraries were quantified with a Qubit 3.0 fluorometer, sized on a Bioanalyzer 2100, and re-quantified with the KAPA Library Quantification kit. Each immunoSEQ 96-well plate was sequenced on its own single-read 150-cycle Illumina NextSeq 550 flow cell. From the authors' description of their analysis: Because the immunoSEQ output included only junctional sequences and no quality scores, the filtering could not be the same as the filtering used for full-length reads. To assign V/J genes and CDR3, sequences were annotated against IMGT germline references using PyIR, a Python wrapper for IgBLAST v1.9. Any read was removed if the V/J assignment was weak (E-value above 1e-6), the CDR3 was missing, or the read contained stop codons, out-of-frame junctions, or ambiguous translated residues. V3J clonotypes were defined by identical inferred V gene, J gene, and CDR3 amino acid sequence. The percentage overlap between two repertoires was calculated by dividing the number of shared unique clonotypes by the size of the smaller repertoire. RTK rarefaction, the Chao1 estimator, and Recon v2.1 estimates of unobserved clonotypes were used to assess repertoire richness. OLGA was used to compute generation probabilities for all TCRbeta clonotypes that the gDNA method yielded from a few donors. TCRdb re-hosts the immuneACCESS table, in-frame sequences only. Its copies lack some clones; in the studies checked, an unresolved V gene accounts for under half of them, and the cause for the rest is not known. The DNA gave D and trimming, while V, J and clone size come from that table. This sample has hundreds of thousands of clones in its table, and about 80% of those were observed once. The ten largest clones add up to under 2% of the sample.

This receptor was obtained from a woman aged 25 to 39 in good health. The sequence links TRBV5-1 to TRBJ2-7, and 10 junctional nucleotides match TRBD1. The sequencing sample was made of memory CD4+ T cells sorted from blood. Reading the label with the study, this specimen's cell subset or site is: CD45RA-negative fraction. The base sequence is TGCGCCAGCAGCCCGCTGACAGGGGGCAACTACGAGCAGTACTTC. It codes for CASSPLTGGNYEQYF.